This TCR beta chain was documented in a study of cytomegalovirus exposure and HLA in healthy donors. General study findings and limits: Earlier analysis found most TCR beta V segments productive about 87% or about 30% of the time. One later analysis reportedly identified an Asian-associated ancestry cluster that showed fewer N-insertions than the roughly 670-donor mean. Immune exposure was documented only through CMV serostatus. A later analysis linked a missense DCLRE1C variant to TCR beta V- and J-gene trimming.

With V trimmed by 5 bases and J by 0 bases, 6 bases remained unmatched. Germline CDR1 reads SGHNT; CDR2 reads YENEEA. This CDR3 is 16 amino acids long. The PCR ran on 60 Vbeta and 13 Jbeta primers. Produced via immunoSEQ multiplex PCR; TCRdb's table is partial and in-frame only. The repertoire holds approximately 140,000 clones, with 75% to 80% as singletons. This clone has a handful of counts. Its antigen is unidentified. This TCR was recovered from a man aged 18-30 years in good health and CMV-seronegative. The sequenced material came from PBMCs. The chain joins TRBV11-3 to TRBJ1-4; TRBD1 matches at 7 bases. The CDR3 loop is CASSARTGATNEKLFF. The CDR3, as DNA: TGTGCCAGCAGCGCCAGGACAGGAGCAACTAATGAAAAACTGTTTTTT.